The T cell receptor (beta chain) under discussion was sequenced for a study of blood T cell repertoires in COVID-19 (dated by TCRdb to the early 2020s). About the study as a whole: The collaborator samples originated in the United States, Italy and Spain and spanned the acute and convalescent phases of COVID-19. The material from the prospective study consisted of cDNA or gDNA derived from T cells, B-cell-depleted T cells, or PBMCs. Deeply sampled blood TCRbeta repertoires from subjects exposed to, actively infected with, or recovered from COVID-19 were included in the dataset. The repertoires were released in a freely available public database intended as a resource for research on the immune response to SARS-CoV-2. The samples were drawn from two sources: the first 160 participants of the ongoing ImmuneRACE study, and some 1,300 subjects contributed by 6 global collaborators. The sample metadata nearly always contained a de-identified subject ID, COVID-19 status, age in years and sex. Where HLA class I and class II types were available, the types were taken from metadata supplied by the sample provider, not from assay-based typing.

Each collaborating institution followed its own protocols to collect whole blood in K2EDTA tubes. For TCRbeta analysis, collaborators shipped samples as frozen whole blood, isolated PBMCs, or DNA extracted from either of those sample types. TCRbeta CDR3 regions were amplified from genomic DNA using the immunoSEQ Assay, a bias-controlled multiplex PCR. For the original study's pipeline: The number of nucleated cells in each sample was estimated from the amplification of reference gene primers within the assay. To quantify the absolute abundance of each unique TCRbeta CDR3 rearrangement, sequence reads were collapsed and filtered. For each sample, productive Simpson clonality was calculated as the square root of Simpson's diversity index over productive rearrangements. The table was pulled from immuneACCESS by TCRdb, which kept in-frame rearrangements only. Such tables lose some clones; where checked, under half of the loss comes from unresolved V genes, and the rest has no known cause. That table supplies the V and J calls and clone size; D and trimming were determined from the DNA. The sample has 100,000 to 150,000 clones on record, roughly 80% of them singletons. The ten largest clones capture 9.5% to 13% of the sample.

Study-wide findings and limitations: The quantity of clinical and demographic metadata differed by source and by participant and was supplied without curation.

Concerning this clone: What antigen it recognizes has not been identified. No base-level quality is on record; no much larger clone is a single base apart.

Sequences were obtained from peripheral blood. This TCR was recovered from a human donor in a cohort sampled during active COVID-19.

The CDR3 loop reads CASSWGLAGARETQYF. The nucleotide sequence reads as follows: TGTGCCAGCAGTTGGGGACTAGCGGGGGCCCGGGAGACCCAGTACTTC. The V and J segments used are TRBV6-2 or TRBV6-3 and TRBJ2-5; 14 central bases correspond to TRBD2. The CDR3 starts with the cysteine, ends with the phenylalanine, and has 16 residues. Only the CDR3 portion is preserved as DNA: 48 bases, with reading frame beginning at the first base. CDR1 and CDR2 (MNHEY, SVGEGT) derive from the germline V gene. Here V drops 4 bases and J drops 5 bases, and the junction holds 6 bases not matched to any gene.